Listed below are T cell receptor beta chains from one sample, sequenced in a study of blood T cells in healthy people across ages. Via MiXCR, TCRdb re-called the 5' RACE reads, giving one row per CDR3 protein. This table holds about 780,000 distinct CDR3 sequences, around half found once. Sequencing was carried out using blood. These receptors came from an elderly man in good health. CDR3s include the opening cysteine and the closing phenylalanine or tryptophan.

>TRBJ2-3|TRBV29-1
CSVEDRVYSSDTQYF
>-|TRBV4-2
CASSQGNGRSSYNEQYF
>TRBJ1-4|TRBV12-3/TRBV12-4
CASSWGAATNEKLFF
>TRBJ2-3|TRBV27
CASSKTLLPGLVADTQYF
>TRBJ2-7|TRBV27
CASSLREAGFYEQYF
>TRBJ2-3|TRBV12-3/TRBV12-4
CASSGAGTGADTQYF
>TRBJ1-6|TRBV4-2
CASSQGQGSDNSPLHF
>TRBJ1-5|TRBV21-1
CASSKVGTGGSDQPQHF
>TRBJ2-2|TRBV25-1
CASSEETGVAGELFF
>TRBJ1-2|TRBV10-3
CAISEVLGQGNNGYTF
>TRBJ2-2|TRBV12-3/TRBV12-4
CASSLVPPTGELFF
>-|TRBV30
CATTHGEETQYF
>TRBJ2-3|TRBV6-5
CASSPAPDTQYF
>TRBJ2-1|TRBV10-2
CASSESGLAGVEFF
>TRBJ2-2|TRBV5-1
CASNPAGSGELFF
>TRBJ2-7|TRBV11-1
CASSFSRQGYEQYF
>TRBJ2-3|TRBV4-3
CASSQEWSRWEGRTDTQYF
>TRBJ2-7|TRBV6-2/TRBV6-3
CASSYATSGRSADYEQYF
>TRBJ1-2|TRBV12-3/TRBV12-4
CASSFADRTPSGYTF
>TRBJ1-2|TRBV28
CASRYSAGQPRGYTF
>TRBJ2-5|TRBV7-2
CASSLMMSRETQYF
>TRBJ2-5|TRBV10-3
CAIAPGQQETQYF
>TRBJ1-5|TRBV4-1
CASSPQDRPNQPQHF
>TRBJ2-7|TRBV7-6
CASSPSGETSPHEQYF
>TRBJ2-3|TRBV6-6
CASSQYTDTQYF
>TRBJ1-3|TRBV12-3/TRBV12-4
CASSFLSAGNTIYF
>TRBJ2-6|TRBV7-9
CASAPQGSAGANVLTF
>TRBJ2-7|TRBV5-1
CASRVVASRDEQYF
>TRBJ2-2|TRBV18
CASSPRSGKAGTGELFF
>TRBJ2-3|TRBV15
CATAWSGSTDTQYF
>TRBJ2-5|TRBV20-1
CSAPDKYQETQYF
>TRBJ2-1|TRBV29-1
CSVVELEEQFF
>-|TRBV20-1
CSVSVMLADYEQYF
>TRBJ2-5|TRBV18
CASSPTDRGQETQYF
>TRBJ2-5|TRBV7-9
CASSPRDRAWEETQYF
>TRBJ2-1|TRBV2
CASSPSLGNEQFF
>TRBJ2-7|TRBV4-3
CASSQDRATTGQYF
>-|TRBV27
CASSVSQPHEQYF
>TRBJ1-1|TRBV7-2
CASSLGRESIAFF
>TRBJ2-7|TRBV7-2
CASSLAGGRNYEQYF
>TRBJ2-1|TRBV7-2
CASSPGSSYNEQFF
>TRBJ2-1|TRBV6-5
CASRRKPGLNVGEQFF
>TRBJ2-4|TRBV6-2/TRBV6-3
CASSYGGLAGAKNIQYF
>TRBJ2-3|TRBV12-3/TRBV12-4
CASSAGVGTDTQYF
>TRBJ1-1|TRBV12-3/TRBV12-4
CASSPQGVNTEAFF
>TRBJ2-2|TRBV20-1
CSATRTGSTGELFF
>TRBJ2-6|TRBV7-6
CASSLTTGNSGANVLTF
>TRBJ2-3|TRBV20-1
CSARGSADTQYF
>TRBJ2-7|TRBV12-3/TRBV12-4
CASRAPGLAGANNEQYF
>TRBJ1-5|TRBV6-2/TRBV6-3
CASTEGPGQPQHF
>TRBJ2-4|TRBV10-1
CASNRDQRPKNIQYF
>TRBJ2-7|TRBV21-1
CAITYFPYEQYF